This TCR beta chain was sequenced during a study of control samples from healthy donors and cancer patients. The table came from immunoSEQ multiplex PCR; TCRdb's copy has only in-frame clones and leaves some out. The sample records over 85,000 clones, approximately 88% being singletons. The CDR3 runs to 13 residues. This TCR was recovered from a man between 65 and 85 years old with lung cancer. V is TRBV21-1 and J is TRBJ2-7; TRBD1, the table's D call, was not compared with the DNA. TRBV21-1 corresponds to a pseudogene. The specimen was PBMCs. The CDR3 protein is CASSRPGLNEQYF. CDR3 nucleotide sequence: TGTGCCAGCAGCAGGCCAGGGTTAAACGAGCAGTACTTC.